What follows are 12 T cell receptor beta chains derived from one specimen sequenced in a study of blood T cell repertoires in COVID-19. This table comes from immunoSEQ multiplex PCR, and its TCRdb copy is limited to in-frame clones, with some not included. The repertoire consists of 250,000 to 350,000 clones, with about nine tenths occurring once and the leading ten covering about 3%. Sequenced sample: peripheral blood. These receptors came from a woman aged 25 to 39 with active or convalescent COVID-19.

The V call is TRBV5-6, the J call TRBJ1-1, with TRBD1 matching over 7 bases. Germline V lookup: CDR1 SGHDT, CDR2 YYEEEE. J gave up 2 bases and V 1 base, and 8 bases lay outside the gene matches. This CDR3 has 16 residues. In DNA form, the CDR3 reads TGTGCCAGCAGCTTGCCCCCGGGACAGACAAACACTGAAGCTTTCTTT. The encoded protein is CASSLPPGQTNTEAFF.

The chain combines TRBV9 with TRBJ1-3; 7 nucleotides agree with TRBD1. J was trimmed by 0 bases and V by 4 bases; bases with no gene match: 7. Germline assignment: CDR1 SGDLS and CDR2 YYNGEE. This CDR3 spans 16 amino acids. The CDR3 protein is CASSPGTVNSGNTIYF. CDR3 DNA sequence: TGTGCCAGCAGCCCAGGGACAGTCAACTCTGGAAACACCATATATTTT.

The V call is TRBV9, the J call TRBJ1-6; D possibly corresponds to TRBD1 (5 bases). Trimming removed 0 bases from V and 9 bases from J, with 13 bases in between. The germline V gene has CDR1 SGDLS and CDR2 YYNGEE. The CDR3 has 15 amino acids. The CDR3 sequence: CASSVGAGSGSPLHF. DNA of the CDR3: TGTGCCAGCAGCGTAGGGGCAGGGTCTGGTTCACCCCTCCACTTT.

The rearrangement joins TRBV6-5 to TRBJ2-5, with D maybe TRBD2 (5 bases). The V end was cut by 7 bases, the J end by 2 bases, with 17 bases between. Per germline, CDR1 MNHEY and CDR2 SVGAGI. The CDR3 loop spans 15 amino acids. The CDR3 protein is CASTPTRVSQETQYF. CDR3 in DNA: TGTGCCAGCACCCCAACTAGGGTCAGTCAAGAGACCCAGTACTTC.

V usage is TRBV6-5 and J usage is TRBJ1-5, with 12 bases aligning to TRBD1. The CDR3 runs 15 residues. Germline CDR1 MNHEY, CDR2 SVGAGI. V lost 4 bases to trimming and J lost 7 bases; unmatched junction nucleotides: 5. The CDR3 DNA reads as TGTGCCAGCAGTTCAGGGACAGGGGGCGGGCAGCCCCAGCATTTT. This sequence encodes CASSSGTGGGQPQHF.

The V gene is TRBV6-5, the J gene TRBJ1-2; maybe TRBD1 (6 bases). The CDR3 runs to 11 residues. The ends were cut back, 8 bases at V and 8 bases at J, with 12 bases in the middle. Germline lookup yields CDR1 MNHEY and CDR2 SVGAGI. This CDR3 is CASSRGYGYTF. CDR3 DNA sequence: TGTGCCAGCTCCAGGGGTTACGGCTACACCTTC.

CDR3 amino acids: CASSPEANEKLFF. For the CDR3, the DNA is TGCGCCAGCAGCCCGGAGGCTAATGAAAAACTGTTTTTT. The V call is TRBV5-1, the J call TRBJ1-4; D remains ambiguous. V dropped 4 bases and J dropped 3 bases, with 7 bases sitting between them. The germline gives CDR1 SGHRS, CDR2 YFSETQ. This CDR3 contains 13 residues.

This rearrangement joins TRBV28 to TRBJ2-5, with a tentative D call TRBD2 (5 bases). The germline gives CDR1 MDHEN, CDR2 SYDVKM. The CDR3 length is 15 residues. V was cut by 5 bases and J by 3 bases, with 16 bases left in between. The CDR3 DNA sequence: TGTGCCAGCAGTCCCTGGGGTGGGAGTAAAGAGACCCAGTACTTC. Translation gives CASSPWGGSKETQYF. The whole variable domain, remainder taken from reference TRBV28 and TRBJ2-5, is DVKVTQSSRYLVKRTGEKVFLECVQDMDHENMFWYRQDPGLGLRLIYFSYDVKMKEKGDIPEGYSVSREKKERFSLILESASTNQTSMYLCASSPWGGSKETQYFGPGTRLLVL.

The chain links TRBV6-2 or TRBV6-3 to TRBJ2-5; 8 bases line up with TRBD2. Germline V gene sequence: CDR1 MNHEY, CDR2 SVGEGT. Losses at the gene ends were 4 bases for V and 7 bases for J; bases not matched to a gene: 8. The length of the CDR3 is 14 residues. CDR3 sequence reads: CASSSGTSGGTQYF. In DNA, the CDR3 is TGTGCCAGCAGTTCCGGGACTAGTGGGGGGACCCAGTACTTC.

Note on this clone: At one boundary the junction diverges from the germline segment, which might be a read error. This chain links TRBV19 with TRBJ1-2, with a possible D match to TRBD1 (6 bases). Germline V gene lookup returns CDR1 LNHDA and CDR2 SQIVND (reference sequence). CDR3 length: 12 residues. CDR3: CASTHPGQGNAF. The CDR3 coding sequence is TGTGCCAGCACTCACCCCGGGCAGGGGAACGCCTTC.

The rearrangement uses TRBV3-1 (or the pseudogene TRBV3-2) and TRBJ2-7; weak D call: TRBD1 (6 bases). The CDR3 has 14 residues. The germline gives CDR1 LGHDT, CDR2 YNNKEL (reference sequence). Trimming took 2 bases from V and 9 from J, leaving 17 bases between them. For the CDR3, the DNA is TGTGCCAGCAGCCAAAGTAACAGGGAAAGTGTGCAGTACTTC. Amino acids: CASSQSNRESVQYF.

This sequence joins TRBV7-2 and TRBJ2-3, with 10 bases matching TRBD2. Germline V CDR1 and CDR2: SGHTA, FQGNSA. J was trimmed by 5 bases and V by 7 bases; bases with no gene match: 9. CDR3 size: 15 residues. The CDR3 is CASTPGLAMRDTQYF. CDR3 in DNA: TGTGCCAGCACCCCGGGACTAGCGATGAGAGATACGCAGTATTTT.